This T cell receptor beta chain was documented in a study of blood T cell repertoires in COVID-19. The wider study: Specimens from acute and convalescent COVID-19 originated in the United States, Italy and Spain.

In the authors' methods: It was from reference gene primer amplification that nucleated cell counts were estimated. Repertoires were generated with immunoSEQ multiplex PCR, while TCRdb's copy carries only in-frame clones and drops some. The V and J calls and clone size come from that table; D and trimming were worked out from the DNA. The data show about 410,000 clones, 86% seen once. V dropped 0 bases and J dropped 4; count of bases not matched to a gene: 0. Germline CDR1 is SGDLS and CDR2 is YYNGEE. This CDR3 has 13 amino acids. This clone has only a few counts. The same CDR3 arises from other DNA sequences in this sample as well.

The TCR sequence derives from a woman aged 30 to 39 with active or convalescent COVID-19. The specimen sequenced was peripheral blood. The chain has TRBV9 and TRBJ1-2; 7 nucleotides line up with TRBD1. The CDR3: CASSVDRGYGYTF. The CDR3 DNA is TGTGCCAGCAGCGTAGACAGGGGCTATGGCTACACCTTC.